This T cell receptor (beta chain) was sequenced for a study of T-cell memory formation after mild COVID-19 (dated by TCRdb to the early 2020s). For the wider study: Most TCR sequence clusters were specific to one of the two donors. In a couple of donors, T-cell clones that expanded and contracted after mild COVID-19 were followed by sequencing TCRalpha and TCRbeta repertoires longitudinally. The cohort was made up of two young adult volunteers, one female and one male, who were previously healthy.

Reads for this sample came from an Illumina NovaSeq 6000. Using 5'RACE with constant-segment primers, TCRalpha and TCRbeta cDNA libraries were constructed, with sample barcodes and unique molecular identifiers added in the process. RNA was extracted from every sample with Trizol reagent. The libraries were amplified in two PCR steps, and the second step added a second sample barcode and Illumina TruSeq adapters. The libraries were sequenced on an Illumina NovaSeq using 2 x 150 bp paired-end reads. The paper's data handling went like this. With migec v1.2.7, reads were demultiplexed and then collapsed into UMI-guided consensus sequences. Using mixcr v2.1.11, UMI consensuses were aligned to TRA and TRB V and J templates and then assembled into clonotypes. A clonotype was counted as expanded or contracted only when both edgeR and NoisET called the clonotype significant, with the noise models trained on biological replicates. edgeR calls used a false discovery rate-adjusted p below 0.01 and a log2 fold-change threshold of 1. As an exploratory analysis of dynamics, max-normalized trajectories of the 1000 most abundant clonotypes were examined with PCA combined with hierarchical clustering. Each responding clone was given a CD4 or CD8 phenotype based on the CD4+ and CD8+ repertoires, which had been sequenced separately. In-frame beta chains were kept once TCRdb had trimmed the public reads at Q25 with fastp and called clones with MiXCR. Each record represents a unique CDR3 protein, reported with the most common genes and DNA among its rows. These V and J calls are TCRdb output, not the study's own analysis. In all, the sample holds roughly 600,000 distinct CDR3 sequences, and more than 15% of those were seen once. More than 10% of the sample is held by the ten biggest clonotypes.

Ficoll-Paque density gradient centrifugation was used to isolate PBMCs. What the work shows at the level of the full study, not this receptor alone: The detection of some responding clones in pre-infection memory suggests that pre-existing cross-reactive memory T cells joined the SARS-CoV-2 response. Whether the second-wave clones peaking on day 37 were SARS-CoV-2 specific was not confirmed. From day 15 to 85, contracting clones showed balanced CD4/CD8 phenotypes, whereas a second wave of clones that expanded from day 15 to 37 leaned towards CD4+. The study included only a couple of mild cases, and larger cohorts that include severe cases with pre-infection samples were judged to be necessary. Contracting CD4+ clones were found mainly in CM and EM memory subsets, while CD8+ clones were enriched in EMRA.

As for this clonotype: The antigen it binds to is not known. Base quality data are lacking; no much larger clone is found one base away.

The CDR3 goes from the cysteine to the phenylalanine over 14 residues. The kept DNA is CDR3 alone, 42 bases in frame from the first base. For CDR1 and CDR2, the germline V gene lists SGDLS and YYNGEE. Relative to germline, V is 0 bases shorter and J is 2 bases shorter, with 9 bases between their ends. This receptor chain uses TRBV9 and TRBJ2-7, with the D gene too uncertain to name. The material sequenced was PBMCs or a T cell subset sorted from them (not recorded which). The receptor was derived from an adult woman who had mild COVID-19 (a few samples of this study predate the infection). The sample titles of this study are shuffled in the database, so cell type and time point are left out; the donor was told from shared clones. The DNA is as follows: TGTGCCAGCAGCGTAGGAAACAGCCCCTACGAGCAGTACTTC. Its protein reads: CASSVGNSPYEQYF.